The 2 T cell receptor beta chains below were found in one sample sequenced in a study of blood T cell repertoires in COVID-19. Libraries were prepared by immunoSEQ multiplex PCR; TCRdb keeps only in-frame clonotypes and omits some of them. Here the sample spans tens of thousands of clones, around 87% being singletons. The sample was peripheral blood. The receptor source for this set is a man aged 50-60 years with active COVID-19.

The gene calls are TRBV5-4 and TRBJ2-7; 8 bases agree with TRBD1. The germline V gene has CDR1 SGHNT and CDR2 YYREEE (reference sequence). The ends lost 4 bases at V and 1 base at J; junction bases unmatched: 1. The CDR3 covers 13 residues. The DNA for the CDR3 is TGTGCCAGCAGCCGGACAGGGTCCTACGAGCAGTACTTC. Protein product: CASSRTGSYEQYF.

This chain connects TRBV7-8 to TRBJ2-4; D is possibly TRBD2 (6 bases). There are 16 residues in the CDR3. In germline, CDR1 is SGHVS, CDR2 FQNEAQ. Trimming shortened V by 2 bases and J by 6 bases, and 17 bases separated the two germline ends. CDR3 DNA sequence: TGTGCCAGCAGCTTAAGGGTCTTCCAAGCGGGAAACATTCAGTACTTC. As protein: CASSLRVFQAGNIQYF.